This T cell receptor (beta chain) was found in a study of T cells in Graves' hyperthyroidism and ophthalmopathy. Study background: The blood sample was taken at first diagnosis, before treatment began.

TCR beta CDR3 sequences were amplified from RNA transcripts. When the TCR CDR3 underwent first-round RT-PCR, the HTBI primer set was used. TCRdb recomputed calls from the multiplex PCR reads with MiXCR, one row per CDR3 protein. The top ten clones hold 15% to 20% of a sample with 500,000 to 600,000 distinct CDR3 sequences, over 15% of them seen once. There are a few counts of this clonotype. The CDR3 runs to 15 residues. The germline V gene encodes CDR1 SGHTA and CDR2 FQGNSA. Deletions cut 0 bases from V and 5 bases from J, with 13 bases between. The clonotype was recovered from a woman in her late teens or twenties with Graves' hyperthyroidism. V and J are TRBV7-2 and TRBJ1-1; D possibly corresponds to TRBD1 (5 bases). The material sequenced was blood. The CDR3 protein is CASSLALGGWTEAFF. In nucleotides, the CDR3 is TGTGCCAGCAGCTTAGCCCTCGGGGGGTGGACTGAAGCTTTCTTT.